This is a list of T cell receptor beta chains from one sample in a study of blood T cell repertoires in COVID-19. The protocol was immunoSEQ multiplex PCR, while the TCRdb copy is restricted to in-frame clones and leaves out a portion. Among about 140,000 clones, 84% were seen once, and the ten largest hold approximately 9.5%. Material for sequencing was peripheral blood. The receptors shown here come from a woman of 80 years or more in a cohort sampled during active or convalescent COVID-19. Both conserved end residues are part of each CDR3. A D gene is named only where the DNA matches it firmly. The size of a clone is reported for some rows only, either as once, few or many, or as a class for expanded clones.

v_call	clone_size	d_call	j_call	cdr3_nt	cdr3_aa
TRBV9	.	.	TRBJ2-7	TGTGCCAGCAGCGTAGGACAGAGACTCAACGAGCAGTACTTC	CASSVGQRLNEQYF
TRBV27	once	.	TRBJ2-2	TGTGCCAGCAGTTTGCAGGGCACCGGGGAGCTGTTTTTT	CASSLQGTGELFF
TRBV19	.	.	TRBJ2-5	TGTGCCAGTAGGAAAACAGCGGTCCAACAAGAGACCCAGTACTTC	CASRKTAVQQETQYF
TRBV3-1/TRBV3-2	.	.	TRBJ2-7	TGTGCCAGCAGCCATCCCCCAACATACGAGCAGTACTTC	CASSHPPTYEQYF
TRBV20-1	.	.	TRBJ2-2	TGCAGTGCTAGTGTAGGGGCTGGGTCCGGGGAGCTGTTTTTT	CSASVGAGSGELFF
TRBV5-1	.	TRBD1	TRBJ2-1	TGCGCCAGCAGCCGGACAGGGGTCTACAATGAGCAGTTCTTC	CASSRTGVYNEQFF
TRBV3-1/TRBV3-2	.	.	TRBJ1-2	TGTGCCAGCAGCCCTATAATGAGGACAGAGGGTAACTATGGCTACACCTTC	CASSPIMRTEGNYGYTF
TRBV28	.	.	TRBJ1-3	TGTGCCAGCACCACCCTGGCGGCATCTGGAAACACCATATATTTT	CASTTLAASGNTIYF
TRBV9	.	.	TRBJ1-2	TGTGCCAGCAGCGTAGATGAGTTGGGCTACACCTTC	CASSVDELGYTF
TRBV5-1	.	TRBD1	TRBJ2-2	TGCGCCAGCAGCTTGTCCGGGACAGGGGGCACCGGGGAGCTGTTTTTT	CASSLSGTGGTGELFF
TRBV6-2/TRBV6-3	.	.	TRBJ1-1	TGTGCCAGCAGACCTTTTCGACAATACGCTGAAGCTTTCTTT	CASRPFRQYAEAFF
TRBV19	.	.	TRBJ2-2	TGTGCCAGTCGGAACACCGGGGAGCTGTTTTTT	CASRNTGELFF
TRBV27	.	TRBD2	TRBJ2-3	TGTGCCAGCAGGCCGTGGTCGGGGGGGGACACAGATACGCAGTATTTT	CASRPWSGGDTDTQYF
TRBV7-8	.	.	TRBJ2-3	TGTGCCAGCAGCTGGGGGGTTAGCACAGATACGCAGTATTTT	CASSWGVSTDTQYF
TRBV4-3	.	TRBD2	TRBJ2-3	TGCGCCAGCAGCCAATTCGCCGGGACTAGCGGTAATTTT	CASSQFAGTSGNF
TRBV11-3	.	.	TRBJ1-6	TGTGCCAGCAGCTTATCAGGAAGATCACCCCTCCACTTT	CASSLSGRSPLHF
TRBV3-1/TRBV3-2	.	.	TRBJ2-6	TGTGCCAGCAGCCTCGCTATCTCTGGGGCCAACGTCCTGACTTTC	CASSLAISGANVLTF
TRBV7-9	few	TRBD1	TRBJ1-6	TGTGCCAGCAGCCTCCGGACAGGAGGAGATAATTCACCCCTCCACTTT	CASSLRTGGDNSPLHF
TRBV14	.	TRBD1	TRBJ1-4	TGTGCCAGCAGCCATGAGGGGGCGACTAATGAAAAACTGTTTTTT	CASSHEGATNEKLFF
TRBV29-1	.	.	TRBJ2-3	TGCAGCGTGCCCCCGGCGGGGGCGCGGGATACGCAGTATTTT	CSVPPAGARDTQYF
TRBV5-4	few	TRBD1	TRBJ2-1	TGTGCCAGCAGCGTCCGGGACAGGGCCTACAATGAGCAGTTCTTC	CASSVRDRAYNEQFF
TRBV19	.	TRBD1	TRBJ2-3	TGTGCCAGTCGACAGGGCTCTAGCACAGATACGCAGTATTTT	CASRQGSSTDTQYF
TRBV4-1	.	TRBD2	TRBJ2-1	TGCGCCAGCAGCCAGTATAGCGGGGCGCTATACAATGAGCAGTTCTTC	CASSQYSGALYNEQFF
TRBV7-2	.	.	TRBJ1-3	TGTGCCAGCAGCTTAGCTTTAGGAAACACCATATATTTT	CASSLALGNTIYF
TRBV5-1	.	TRBD1	TRBJ2-7	TGCGCCAGCAGCGCAGGGACAGGCCTCCCCATTCCCCGTCCTTACGAGCAGTACTTC	CASSAGTGLPIPRPYEQYF
TRBV19	.	TRBD1	TRBJ2-2	TGTGCCAGTAGGGGGACAGCCTCAAACACCGGGGAGCTGTTTTTT	CASRGTASNTGELFF
TRBV18	.	.	TRBJ1-6	TGTGCCAGCTCGTTGAGGGGCCCGGGAGGTTCCTATAATTCACCCCTCCACTTT	CASSLRGPGGSYNSPLHF
TRBV19	.	.	TRBJ1-5	TGTGCCAGTAGTACCAACGGACAGAAAAATCAGCCCCAGCATTTT	CASSTNGQKNQPQHF
TRBV29-1	.	.	TRBJ2-1	TGCAGCACCAGGGTTACTGAGCAGTTCTTC	CSTRVTEQFF
TRBV3-1/TRBV3-2	.	TRBD2	TRBJ2-5	TGTGCCAGCAGCCAAGGTTCTGGCGGGGGGGAAGAGACCCAGTACTTC	CASSQGSGGGEETQYF
TRBV5-4	.	TRBD1	TRBJ1-2	TGTGCCAGCAGTATACAGGGGGCGCTTAGTGGCTACACCTTC	CASSIQGALSGYTF
TRBV7-6	.	TRBD1	TRBJ1-3	TGTGCCAGCAGCCAGACCGGGACAGGATCCCCGGGCTCTGGAAACACCATATATTTT	CASSQTGTGSPGSGNTIYF
TRBV7-2	.	.	TRBJ1-6	TGTGCCAGCAGCTTAGGATGGGGGGGCAGGAATTCACCCCTCCACTTT	CASSLGWGGRNSPLHF
TRBV4-1	.	TRBD1	TRBJ2-2	TGCGCCAGTGCCTGGGACAGGGTTGCCGGGGAGCTGTTTTTT	CASAWDRVAGELFF
TRBV4-1	.	.	TRBJ1-1	TGCGCCAGCAGCAAGGCAGGGGACACTGAAGCTTTCTTT	CASSKAGDTEAFF
TRBV5-6	.	.	TRBJ1-2	TGTGCCAGCAGCTTCGTCCTCTATGGCTACACCTTC	CASSFVLYGYTF
TRBV4-3	.	TRBD2	TRBJ2-3	TGCGCCAGCAGCCAAGACGCTAGCGGGGAGTTTTCAGATACGCAGTATTTT	CASSQDASGEFSDTQYF
TRBV18	.	TRBD1	TRBJ1-2	TGTGCCAGCTCACCGACAGGGGCGGGTTATGGCTACACCTTC	CASSPTGAGYGYTF
TRBV7-8	once	.	TRBJ1-1	TGTGCCAGCAGCTCCGGAGGGGTAGAGTACACTGAAGCTTTCTTT	CASSSGGVEYTEAFF
TRBV18	.	.	TRBJ2-1	TGTGCCAGCTCACCAGGGGGGAGCTCCTACAATGAGCAGTTCTTC	CASSPGGSSYNEQFF
TRBV10-3	.	TRBD1	TRBJ2-4	TGTGCCATCAGTGAGTCAGAGGGGGCCATTCAGTACTTC	CAISESEGAIQYF
TRBV2	.	.	TRBJ1-5	TGTGCCAGCAGTAGGGAGGGGGGCAATCAGCCCCAGCATTTT	CASSREGGNQPQHF
TRBV29-1	once	TRBD1	TRBJ2-1	TGCAGCGCCAGGGACAGGGGGAGCAATGAGCAGTTCTTC	CSARDRGSNEQFF
TRBV4-1	once	TRBD1	TRBJ1-5	TGCGCCAGCAGCCAAGGCTGGGACAGGGTGAATCAGCCCCAGCATTTT	CASSQGWDRVNQPQHF
TRBV11-2	.	.	TRBJ1-2	TGTGCCAGCAGCTTCGGGGACTTGGTTAACTATGGCTACACCTTC	CASSFGDLVNYGYTF
TRBV15	.	TRBD1	TRBJ1-2	TGTGCCACCAGCGGGCAGGGGGAGTCTCTCAACTATGGCTACACCTTC	CATSGQGESLNYGYTF
TRBV5-1	.	.	TRBJ2-5	TGCGCCAGCAGCTTGGGAGACCGATCAGGGGCTGAGACCCAGTACTTC	CASSLGDRSGAETQYF
TRBV4-1	.	.	TRBJ2-1	TGCGCCAGCAGCCCTCCGACTAACCGCCTTGCGGCTGAGCAGTTCTTC	CASSPPTNRLAAEQFF